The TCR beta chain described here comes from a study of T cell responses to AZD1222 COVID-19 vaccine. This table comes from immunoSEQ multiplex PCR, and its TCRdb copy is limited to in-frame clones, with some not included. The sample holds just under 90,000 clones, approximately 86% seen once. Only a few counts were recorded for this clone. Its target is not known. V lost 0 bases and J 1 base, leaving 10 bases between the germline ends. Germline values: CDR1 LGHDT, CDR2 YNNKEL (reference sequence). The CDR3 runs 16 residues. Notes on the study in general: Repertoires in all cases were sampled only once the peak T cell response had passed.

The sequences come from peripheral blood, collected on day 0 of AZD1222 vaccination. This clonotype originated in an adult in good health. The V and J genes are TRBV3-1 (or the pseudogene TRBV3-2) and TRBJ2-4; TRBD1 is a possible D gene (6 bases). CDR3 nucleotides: TGTGCCAGCAGCCAAGATGTGGGGGCCGCCAAAAACATTCAGTACTTC. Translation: CASSQDVGAAKNIQYF.